The TCR beta chain under discussion was sequenced for a study of T cells after yellow fever vaccination. Trimming removed 1 base at V and 5 bases at J, with 10 bases between. CDR3 length: 13 residues. Germline assignment: CDR1 DFQATT and CDR2 SNEGSKA (reference sequence). This clonotype was counted ten times or more. TCRdb used MiXCR to reprocess the 5' RACE reads, holding one entry per CDR3 protein. Here the sample spans about 260,000 distinct CDR3 sequences, roughly 5% being singletons. This clonotype originated in a young man who received the YFV17D yellow fever vaccine. This chain connects TRBV20-1 to TRBJ2-3, with D uncertain. The material was CD4+ T cells sorted from PBMCs, obtained on the day of the yellow fever booster vaccination. CDR3 bases: TGCAGTGCTAGAGGACGGGCAGGAGATACGCAGTATTTT. It encodes CSARGRAGDTQYF.